This T cell receptor beta chain was observed in a study of beta chain features in type 1 diabetes. Study results and caveats: Patients showed naive, central memory and Treg TCRB repertoires that appeared more similar than those of healthy donors.

The isolated RNA, all of it, was reverse transcribed, so expressed TCRB transcripts were what got sequenced. The data were produced by immunoSEQ multiplex PCR, yet TCRdb's version contains in-frame clones alone and is incomplete. The data contain a few hundred thousand clones, about 15% of them seen just once; the ten biggest clones take up about 0.034%. The CDR3 runs 16 residues. V lost 4 bases, J lost 2 bases, and 16 bases lay in between. CDR1 is PRHDT and CDR2 is FYEKMQ in the germline V gene (reference sequence). This clone occurred a few times. Its target is unknown. The specimen was naive CD4+ T cells from blood. The chain joins TRBV13 to TRBJ2-3, with D perhaps TRBD2 (5 bases). This TCR derives from a man aged 25 to 40 in good health. The CDR3 region is CASSYRTSRVTDTQYF. The CDR3 DNA follows: TGTGCCAGCAGCTATCGGACTTCCAGAGTCACAGATACGCAGTATTTT.